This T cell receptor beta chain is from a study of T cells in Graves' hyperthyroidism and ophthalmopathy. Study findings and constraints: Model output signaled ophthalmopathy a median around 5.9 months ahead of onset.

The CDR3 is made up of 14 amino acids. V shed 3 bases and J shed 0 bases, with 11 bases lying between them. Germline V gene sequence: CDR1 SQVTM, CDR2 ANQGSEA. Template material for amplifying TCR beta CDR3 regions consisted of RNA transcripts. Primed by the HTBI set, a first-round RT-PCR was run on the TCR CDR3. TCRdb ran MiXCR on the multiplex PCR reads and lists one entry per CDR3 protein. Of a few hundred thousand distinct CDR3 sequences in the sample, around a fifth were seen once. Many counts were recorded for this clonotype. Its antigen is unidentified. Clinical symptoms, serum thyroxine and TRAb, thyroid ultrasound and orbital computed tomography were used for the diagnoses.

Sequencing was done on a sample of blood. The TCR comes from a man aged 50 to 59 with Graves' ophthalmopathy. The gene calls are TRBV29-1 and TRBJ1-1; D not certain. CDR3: CSVDPGRLNTEAFF. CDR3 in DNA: TGCAGCGTTGACCCCGGGAGGTTGAACACTGAAGCTTTCTTT.